The 5 T cell receptor beta chains below all came from one sample that was sequenced in a study of cytomegalovirus exposure and HLA in healthy donors. PCR amplification relied on 60 Vbeta primers (plus 13 Jbeta primers). Sequenced by immunoSEQ multiplex PCR; TCRdb stores in-frame clones only, minus some. The repertoire holds over 150,000 clones, with about 75% as singletons. Sequenced input: PBMCs. Source of these receptors: a man between 18 and 29 years old in good health and CMV-seronegative.

This clone came up a few times. The chain carries TRBV5-6 and TRBJ1-1; 11 bases line up with TRBD1. The V gene end was trimmed by 0 bases and the J gene end by 0 bases; junction bases not matched to a gene: 4. Looked up from germline, CDR1 is SGHDT and CDR2 is YYEEEE. The CDR3 consists of 17 residues. This CDR3 reads CASSLGTGGFMNTEAFF. The CDR3 nucleotides read TGTGCCAGCAGCTTGGGGACAGGGGGCTTTATGAACACTGAAGCTTTCTTT.

The chain carries TRBV19 and TRBJ2-5; no clear D. This CDR3 region has 14 residues. Germline-derived CDR1 and CDR2 are LNHDA and SQIVND (reference sequence). V was trimmed by 7 bases and J by 3 bases, leaving 15 bases between them. The CDR3 coding sequence is TGTGCCAGTAAACCACCCGGAGCCAAAGAGACCCAGTACTTC. Amino acids: CASKPPGAKETQYF.

Only a few counts were recorded for this clone. The chain has TRBV5-1 and TRBJ2-5; D unresolved. CDR3 length equals 14 residues. Germline loops: CDR1 SGHRS, CDR2 YFSETQ. Trimming shortened V by 1 base and J by 3 bases, and 10 bases separated the two germline ends. CDR3 region: CASSLKQAKETQYF. For the CDR3, the DNA is TGCGCCAGCAGCTTGAAGCAGGCTAAAGAGACCCAGTACTTC. Combining the CDR3 with reference TRBV5-1 and TRBJ2-5 gives the whole variable domain KAGVTQTPRYLIKTRGQQVTLSCSPISGHRSVSWYQQTPGQGLQFLFEYFSETQRNKGNFPGRFSGRQFSNSRSEMNVSTLELGDSALYLCASSLKQAKETQYFGPGTRLLVL.

Only a few counts were recorded for this clone. The chain couples TRBV4-1 to TRBJ1-1, with 9 positions matching TRBD1. The CDR3 covers 19 residues. Germline assignment: CDR1 MGHRA and CDR2 YSYEKL. V lost 0 bases, J lost 2 bases, and 13 bases stayed unmatched. CDR3 protein: CASSQEYRGQRRRNTEAFF. CDR3 in DNA: TGCGCCAGCAGCCAAGAATACAGGGGGCAAAGGAGGAGAAACACTGAAGCTTTCTTT.

The V and J genes are TRBV7-2 and TRBJ2-7; tentative D call: TRBD2 (5 bases). CDR3 length: 16 amino acids. V dropped 5 bases and J dropped 2 bases, with 19 bases sitting between them. Germline V CDR1 and CDR2: SGHTA, FQGNSA. CDR3 protein: CASSRQSWRAPYEQYF. CDR3 bases: TGTGCCAGCAGCCGGCAGAGTTGGCGGGCACCCTACGAGCAGTACTTC.